This TCR beta chain was recorded in a study of cytomegalovirus exposure and HLA in healthy donors. Study context: The same platform was used for the 120 validation repertoires and the roughly 670 first-cohort repertoires, a later analysis reported. Overall study findings and caveats: The authors enumerated roughly 180 TCR beta chains as linked to cytomegalovirus. That first-cohort TCR clusters tended to co-occur in the 120 or so validation repertoires was found in a later analysis.

Points on this clone: Its cognate antigen is unknown.

The V end was cut by 5 bases, the J end by 3 bases, with 12 bases between. CDR1 and CDR2 (germline): SGHTA, FQGNSA. The CDR3 contains 14 residues. Sequencing was performed with immunoSEQ multiplex PCR; in TCRdb, only in-frame clones are kept and a portion is missing. This table has 100,000 to 150,000 clones, around 94% appearing once. The donors were in the roughly 130-subject validation cohort; that cohort was separate from the approximately 700-subject first cohort. This clonotype was sampled from a woman in her late teens or twenties in good health and CMV-seronegative. The sample was PBMCs. The rearrangement joins TRBV7-2 to TRBJ2-3, with D possibly being TRBD1 (7 bases). The CDR3 here is CASSQGGPTDTQYF. For the CDR3, the DNA is TGTGCCAGCAGCCAGGGGGGTCCAACAGATACGCAGTATTTT.